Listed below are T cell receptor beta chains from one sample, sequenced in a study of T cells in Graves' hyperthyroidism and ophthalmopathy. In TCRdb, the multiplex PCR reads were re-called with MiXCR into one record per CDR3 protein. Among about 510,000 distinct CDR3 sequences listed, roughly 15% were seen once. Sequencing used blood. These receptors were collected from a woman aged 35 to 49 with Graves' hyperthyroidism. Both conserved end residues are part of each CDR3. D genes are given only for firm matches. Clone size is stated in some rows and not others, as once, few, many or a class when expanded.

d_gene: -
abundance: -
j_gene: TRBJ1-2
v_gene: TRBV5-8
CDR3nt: TGTGCCAGCAGCCTTACGGGGTTTCCCTATGGCTACACCTTC
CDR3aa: CASSLTGFPYGYTF

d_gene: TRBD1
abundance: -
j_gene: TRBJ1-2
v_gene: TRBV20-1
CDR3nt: TGCAGTGCTTCCCCGGGACAGCACACGGGCTACACCTTC
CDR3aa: CSASPGQHTGYTF

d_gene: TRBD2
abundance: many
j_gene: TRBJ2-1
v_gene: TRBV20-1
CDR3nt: TGCAGTGCTAGAATGACTAGCTATCACAATGAGCAGTTCTTC
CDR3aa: CSARMTSYHNEQFF

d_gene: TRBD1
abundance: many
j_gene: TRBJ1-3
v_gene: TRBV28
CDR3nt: TGTGCCAGCAGCCGTAAGACAGGGAGGAACACCATATATTTT
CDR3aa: CASSRKTGRNTIYF

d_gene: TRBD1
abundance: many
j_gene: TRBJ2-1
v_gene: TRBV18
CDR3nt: TGTGCCAGCTCACCGATCTCGACAGGGTGGAATGAGCAGTTCTTC
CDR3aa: CASSPISTGWNEQFF

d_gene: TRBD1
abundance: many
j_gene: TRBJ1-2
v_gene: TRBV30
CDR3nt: TGTGCCTGGAGTTTCCAGGCAGGGGGCGATGGCTACACCTTC
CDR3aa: CAWSFQAGGDGYTF

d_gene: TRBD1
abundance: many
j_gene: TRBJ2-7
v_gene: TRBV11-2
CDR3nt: TGTGCCAGCAGCTGGGGACAGGGGGTAGCCTACGAGCAGTACTTC
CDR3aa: CASSWGQGVAYEQYF

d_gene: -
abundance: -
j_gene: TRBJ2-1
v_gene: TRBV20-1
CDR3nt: TGCAGTGCTAGAGAAGATGGCTACAATGAGCAGTTCTTC
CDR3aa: CSAREDGYNEQFF

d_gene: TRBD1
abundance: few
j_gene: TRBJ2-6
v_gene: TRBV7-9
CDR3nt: TGTGCCAGCAGCGACAGACAGGGGCTAAGCTCTGGGGCCAACGTCCTGACTTTC
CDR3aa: CASSDRQGLSSGANVLTF

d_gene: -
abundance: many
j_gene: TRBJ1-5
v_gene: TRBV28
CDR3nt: TGTGCCAGCAGTTTCTTTGACAGCGGCAATCAGCCCCAGCATTTT
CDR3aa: CASSFFDSGNQPQHF

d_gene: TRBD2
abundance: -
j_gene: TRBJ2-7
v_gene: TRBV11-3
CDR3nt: TGTGCCAGCAGCTTTTCGACTAGCGGGAGTACGATCCCCTACGAGCAGTACTTC
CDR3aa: CASSFSTSGSTIPYEQYF

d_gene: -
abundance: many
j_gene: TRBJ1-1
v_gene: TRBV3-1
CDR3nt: TGTGCCAGCAGCCCTGACGGCCGAACGGAAGCTTTCTTT
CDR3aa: CASSPDGRTEAFF

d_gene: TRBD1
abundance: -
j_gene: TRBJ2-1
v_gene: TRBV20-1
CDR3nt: TGCAGTGCTAGATCAGACAGGGGGAGCTCCTACAATGAGCAGTTCTTC
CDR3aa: CSARSDRGSSYNEQFF

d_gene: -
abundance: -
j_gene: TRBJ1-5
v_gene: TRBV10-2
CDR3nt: TGCGCCAGCAGTGATTCCCAGGGGTATAGCAATCAGCCCCAGCATTTT
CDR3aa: CASSDSQGYSNQPQHF

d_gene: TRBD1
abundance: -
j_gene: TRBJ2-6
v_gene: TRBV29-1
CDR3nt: TGCAGCTCAACCTGTCCCAGGACAGGGGAGTTTACTGGGGCCAACGTCCTGACTTTC
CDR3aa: CSSTCPRTGEFTGANVLTF

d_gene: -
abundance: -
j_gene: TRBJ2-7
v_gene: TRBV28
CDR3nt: TGTGCCAGCAGTTCTCAGTATAATGGGCAGTACTTC
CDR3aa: CASSSQYNGQYF

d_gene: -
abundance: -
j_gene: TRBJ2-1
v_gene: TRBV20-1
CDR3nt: TGCAGTGCTAGAGGGTTGACCGCTCCCTACAATGAGCAGTTCTTC
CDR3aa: CSARGLTAPYNEQFF

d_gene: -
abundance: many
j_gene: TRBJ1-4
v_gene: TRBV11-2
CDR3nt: TGTGCCAGCAGCTGGTCGGAGGGCGGTAGTGAAAAACTGTTTTTT
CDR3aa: CASSWSEGGSEKLFF

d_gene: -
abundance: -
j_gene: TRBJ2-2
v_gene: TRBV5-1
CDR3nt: TGCGCCAGCAGCTTGGAATTCAACGGGGGAAGCGGGGAGCTGTTTTTT
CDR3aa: CASSLEFNGGSGELFF

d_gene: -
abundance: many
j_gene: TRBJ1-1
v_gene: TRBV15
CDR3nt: TGTGCCACCACGAAGGGAGGGGCGCTGAGCACTGAAGCTTTCTTT
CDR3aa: CATTKGGALSTEAFF

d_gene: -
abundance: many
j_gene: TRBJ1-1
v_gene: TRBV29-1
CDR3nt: TGCAGCGTTGAGATTTACACTGAAGCTTTCTTT
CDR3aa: CSVEIYTEAFF

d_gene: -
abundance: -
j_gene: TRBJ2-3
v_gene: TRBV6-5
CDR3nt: TGTGCCAGCAGTTACGGGGTCCCTGGCACAGATACGCAGTATTTT
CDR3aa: CASSYGVPGTDTQYF

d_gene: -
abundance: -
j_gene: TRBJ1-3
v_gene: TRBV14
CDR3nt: TGTGCCAGCAGTATCGGGGCGTACTCTGGAAACACCATATATTTT
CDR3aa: CASSIGAYSGNTIYF

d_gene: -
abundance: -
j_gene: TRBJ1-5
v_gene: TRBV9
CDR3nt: TGTGCCAGCAGCGCGACGCAGGATCAGCCCCAGCATTTT
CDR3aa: CASSATQDQPQHF

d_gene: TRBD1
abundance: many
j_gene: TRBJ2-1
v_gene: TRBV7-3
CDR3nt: TGTGCCAGCAGCTTACTGGGACAGGGCCTCAATGAGCAGTTCTTC
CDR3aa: CASSLLGQGLNEQFF

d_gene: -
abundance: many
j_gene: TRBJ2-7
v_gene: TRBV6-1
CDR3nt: TGTGCCAGCAGTGACACCCGGTCGCGCGAGCAGTACTTC
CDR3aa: CASSDTRSREQYF

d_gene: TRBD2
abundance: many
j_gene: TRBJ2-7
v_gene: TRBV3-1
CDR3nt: TGTGCCAGCAGCAAAGGACTAGAATCCTACGAGCAGTACTTC
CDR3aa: CASSKGLESYEQYF

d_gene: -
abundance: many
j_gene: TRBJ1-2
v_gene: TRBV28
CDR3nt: TGTGCCAGCAGTTTAGCAGGCGCATATGGCTACACCTTC
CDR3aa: CASSLAGAYGYTF

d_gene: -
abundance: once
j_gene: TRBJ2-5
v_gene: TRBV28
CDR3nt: TGTGCCAGCAGGGCCCGGGGCGAGACCCAGTACTTC
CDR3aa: CASRARGETQYF

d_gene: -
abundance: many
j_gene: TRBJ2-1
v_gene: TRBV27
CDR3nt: TGTGCCAGCAGTTTTTTCGGGAGCTTCTACAATGAGCAGTTCTTC
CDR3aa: CASSFFGSFYNEQFF

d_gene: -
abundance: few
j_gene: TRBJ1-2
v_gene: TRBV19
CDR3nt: TGTGCCAGGGGCGGGCAAATCGGCTATGGCTACACCTTC
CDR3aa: CARGGQIGYGYTF

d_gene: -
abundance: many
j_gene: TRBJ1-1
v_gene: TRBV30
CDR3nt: TGTGCCTGGGGTACAGGGACGGACACTGAAGCTTTCTTT
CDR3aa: CAWGTGTDTEAFF

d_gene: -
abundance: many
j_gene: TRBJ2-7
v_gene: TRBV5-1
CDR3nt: TGCGCCAGCAGCTTGGGGGACTCAGTCAGCTACGAGCAGTACTTC
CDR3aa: CASSLGDSVSYEQYF

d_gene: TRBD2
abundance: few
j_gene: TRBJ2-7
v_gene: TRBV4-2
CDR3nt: TGTGCCAGCAGCCAAGGGCGGGAGGGCGTCGACGAGCAGTACTTC
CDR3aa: CASSQGREGVDEQYF

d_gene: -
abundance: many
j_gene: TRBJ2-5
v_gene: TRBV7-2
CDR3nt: TGTGCCAGCAGCTTCGCCAGGAACCTCCAAGAGACCCAGTACTTC
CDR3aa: CASSFARNLQETQYF

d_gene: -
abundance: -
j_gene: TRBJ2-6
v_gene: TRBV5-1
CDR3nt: TGCGCCGGCAGTGAACTCAGCTCTGGGGCCAACGTCCTGACTTTC
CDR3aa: CAGSELSSGANVLTF

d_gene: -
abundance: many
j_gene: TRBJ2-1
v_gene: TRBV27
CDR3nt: TGTGCCAGCAGTTTAACAGGGCGCAATGAGCAGTTCTTC
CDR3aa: CASSLTGRNEQFF

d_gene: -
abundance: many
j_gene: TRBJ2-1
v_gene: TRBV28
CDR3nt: TGTGCCAGCAGTCCGGAAGCCGAGCAGTTCTTC
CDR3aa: CASSPEAEQFF

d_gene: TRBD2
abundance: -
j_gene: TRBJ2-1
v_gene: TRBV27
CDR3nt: TGTGCCAGCAGGGCCCCGGCGGGAGCGGGCTACAATGAGCAGTTCTTC
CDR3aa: CASRAPAGAGYNEQFF

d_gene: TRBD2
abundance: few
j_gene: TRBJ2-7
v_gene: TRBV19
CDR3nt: TGTGCCAGTAGTCTAGCGGGAAAAACCTCCTACGAGCAGTACTTC
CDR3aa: CASSLAGKTSYEQYF

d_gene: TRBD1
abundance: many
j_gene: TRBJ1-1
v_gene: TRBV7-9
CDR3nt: TGTGCCAGCAGCTTCGGACAGGGTAGGTCAGCTTTCTTT
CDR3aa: CASSFGQGRSAFF

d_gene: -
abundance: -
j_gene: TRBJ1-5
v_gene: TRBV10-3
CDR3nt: TGTGCCATCAGCCAGACAGTCAATAGCAATCAGCCCCAGCATTTT
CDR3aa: CAISQTVNSNQPQHF

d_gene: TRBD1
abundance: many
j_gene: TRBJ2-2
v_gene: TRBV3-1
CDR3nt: TGTGCCAGCAGTTACTCAGGGGGAACCGGGGAGCTGTTTTTT
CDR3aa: CASSYSGGTGELFF

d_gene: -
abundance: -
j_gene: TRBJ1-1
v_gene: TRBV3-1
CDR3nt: TGTGCCAGCAGCCAAGAGGGGGGGAGAGGCACTGAAGCTTTCTTT
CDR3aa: CASSQEGGRGTEAFF

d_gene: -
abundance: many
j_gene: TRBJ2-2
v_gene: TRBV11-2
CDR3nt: TGTGCCAGCAGCTACATGCGGGGGAACACCGGGGAGCTGTTTTTT
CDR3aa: CASSYMRGNTGELFF

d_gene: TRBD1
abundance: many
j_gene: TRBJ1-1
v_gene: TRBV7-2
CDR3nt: TGTGCCAGCAGCGCGCGGGGACAGATGAACACTGAAGCTTTCTTT
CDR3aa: CASSARGQMNTEAFF

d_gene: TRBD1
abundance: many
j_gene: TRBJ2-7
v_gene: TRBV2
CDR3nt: TGTGCCAGCAGCGCCGGGACAGGCCCCTACGAGCAGTACTTC
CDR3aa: CASSAGTGPYEQYF

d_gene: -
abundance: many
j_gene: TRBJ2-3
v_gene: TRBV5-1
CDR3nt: TGCGCCAGCAGCTATCGACCCGGGGTTGGGGATACGCAGTATTTT
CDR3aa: CASSYRPGVGDTQYF

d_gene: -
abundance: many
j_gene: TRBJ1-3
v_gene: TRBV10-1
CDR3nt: TGCGCCAGCAGTGACGGGCCTGGAAACACCATATATTTT
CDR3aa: CASSDGPGNTIYF

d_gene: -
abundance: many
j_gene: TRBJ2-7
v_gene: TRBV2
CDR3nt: TGTGCCAGCTTCCCAGGGACGGGGAGGTACGAGCAGTACTTC
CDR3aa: CASFPGTGRYEQYF

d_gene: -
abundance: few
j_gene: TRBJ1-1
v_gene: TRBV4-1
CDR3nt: TGCGCCAGCAGCCAGAATTTGGGGGATTGGAGTAGCGGGAACACTGAAGCTTTCTTT
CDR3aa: CASSQNLGDWSSGNTEAFF

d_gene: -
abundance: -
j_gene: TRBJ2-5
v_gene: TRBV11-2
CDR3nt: TGTGCCAGCAGCTTAGTTCCGGTAGGAGAGACCCAGTACTTC
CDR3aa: CASSLVPVGETQYF

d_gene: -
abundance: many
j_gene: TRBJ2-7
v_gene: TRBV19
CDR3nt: TGTGCCAGTAGTCCTTCATCGTCCTCCTACGAGCAGTACTTC
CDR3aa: CASSPSSSSYEQYF

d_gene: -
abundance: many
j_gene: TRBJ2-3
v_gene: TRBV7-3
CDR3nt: TGTGCCAGCAGCCACGGTGGACCAGATACGCAGTATTTT
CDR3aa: CASSHGGPDTQYF

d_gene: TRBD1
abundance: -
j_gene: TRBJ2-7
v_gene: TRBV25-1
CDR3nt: TGTGCCAGCAGTGACAGGGGGCTTAACTACGAGCAGTACTTC
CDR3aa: CASSDRGLNYEQYF

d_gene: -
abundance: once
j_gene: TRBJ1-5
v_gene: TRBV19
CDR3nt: TGTGCCAGTAGACGGACAGAGTATCAGCCCCAGCATTTT
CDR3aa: CASRRTEYQPQHF

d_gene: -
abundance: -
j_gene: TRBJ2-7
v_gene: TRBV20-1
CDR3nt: TGCAGTGCTGAGATTGTAGTCACCTCCCACGAGCAGTACTTC
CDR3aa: CSAEIVVTSHEQYF

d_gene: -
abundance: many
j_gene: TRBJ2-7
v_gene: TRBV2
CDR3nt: TGTGCCAGCAGTCTGGGGGCGAAAGAGCAGTACTTC
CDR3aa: CASSLGAKEQYF

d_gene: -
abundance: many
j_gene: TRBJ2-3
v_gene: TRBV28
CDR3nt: TGTGCCAGCAGTTCCCGAGGGGCGGGCACAGATACGCAGTATTTT
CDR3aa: CASSSRGAGTDTQYF